The clone carrying this TCR beta chain turned up a few times. Its antigen is not known. Germline CDR1 and CDR2: MNHEY and SVGEGT. The J segment lost 10 bases and the V segment lost 6 bases, leaving 9 bases of the junction unmatched. The CDR3 covers 15 residues. This entry belongs to a study of T-cell memory formation after mild COVID-19. Study summary: The TCR clusters were mostly specific to one donor. The study, taken as a whole, reports: Detection of some responders pre-infection suggested pre-existing cross-reactive memory T cells participated. While clones contracting from day 15 to 85 were balanced between CD4 and CD8, later expanders leaned CD4+.

In TCRdb, the 5' RACE reads were re-called with MiXCR into one record per CDR3 protein. The sample includes hundreds of thousands of distinct CDR3 sequences, less than 25% of them seen just once. The chain combines TRBV6-2 or TRBV6-3 with TRBJ2-1; 13 nucleotides match TRBD2. The specimen sequenced was PBMCs or a T cell subset sorted from them (not recorded which). The TCR sequence derives from an adult woman who had mild COVID-19 (a few samples of this study predate the infection). Cell type and time point are not known. CDR3 protein: CASRKLAGGPQEQFF. As DNA, the CDR3 is TGTGCCAGCAGAAAACTAGCGGGAGGGCCTCAAGAGCAGTTCTTC.